The rows below give T cell receptor beta chains drawn from one sample of a study of CD8+CD57+ T cells in acquired aplastic anemia. A single record per CDR3 protein comes from TCRdb applying MiXCR to the reads. Of some 410,000 distinct CDR3 sequences listed, 55% to 75% were seen once; the top ten hold 3% to 5%. Source material: sorted CD4+, CD8+, or CD8+CD57+ T cells (not recorded which) from PBMCs. The source of these receptors is a human donor in good health, serving as a control. Both conserved end residues are part of each CDR3. Fields, in order: D gene, V gene, J gene, clone size, CDR3 protein, CDR3 DNA. D genes are given only for firm matches. The size entry is marked missing in some rows and otherwise reads once, few, many or a size class.

d_call: .
v_call: TRBV10-2
j_call: TRBJ1-5
clone_size: .
cdr3_aa: CASMEGGGVNNQPQHF
cdr3_nt: TGCGCCAGCATGGAAGGCGGGGGGGTTAATAATCAGCCCCAGCATTTT

d_call: .
v_call: TRBV29-1
j_call: TRBJ1-2
clone_size: .
cdr3_aa: CSGGNYGYTF
cdr3_nt: TGCAGCGGTGGTAACTATGGCTACACCTTC

d_call: .
v_call: TRBV12-3/TRBV12-4
j_call: TRBJ2-7
clone_size: many
cdr3_aa: CASSFTGFGGYEQYF
cdr3_nt: TGTGCCAGCAGTTTCACGGGCTTCGGCGGCTACGAGCAGTACTTC

d_call: .
v_call: TRBV7-3
j_call: TRBJ1-6
clone_size: once
cdr3_aa: CASSLDAWGLHF
cdr3_nt: TGTGCCAGCAGCTTAGATGCCTGGGGCCTCCACTTT

d_call: TRBD1
v_call: TRBV7-9
j_call: TRBJ1-1
clone_size: .
cdr3_aa: CASSPTPGQGPGTEALF
cdr3_nt: TGTGCCAGCAGCCCGACCCCGGGACAGGGGCCGGGCACTGAAGCTCTCTTT

d_call: TRBD2
v_call: TRBV7-2
j_call: TRBJ2-1
clone_size: .
cdr3_aa: CASRPGLAATGQFF
cdr3_nt: TGTGCCAGCAGGCCAGGACTAGCGGCTACTGGGCAGTTCTTC

d_call: TRBD1
v_call: TRBV12-3/TRBV12-4
j_call: TRBJ1-2
clone_size: once
cdr3_aa: CASSPQGAEDGYTF
cdr3_nt: TGTGCCAGCAGTCCTCAGGGGGCTGAAGATGGCTACACCTTC

d_call: .
v_call: TRBV7-3
j_call: TRBJ2-5
clone_size: .
cdr3_aa: CASSFSLTGLVGHETQYF
cdr3_nt: TGTGCCAGCAGCTTCTCTCTTACGGGGCTGGTGGGCCACGAGACCCAGTACTTC

d_call: TRBD1
v_call: TRBV7-3
j_call: TRBJ1-5
clone_size: once
cdr3_aa: CASSLGTGDEQYFHF
cdr3_nt: TGTGCCAGCAGCTTAGGGACAGGGGACGAGCAGTACTTCCATTTT

d_call: .
v_call: TRBV6-2/TRBV6-3
j_call: TRBJ2-3
clone_size: .
cdr3_aa: CASSYSDGNTDTQYF
cdr3_nt: TGTGCCAGCAGTTACTCGGACGGGAACACAGATACGCAGTATTTT

d_call: .
v_call: TRBV7-2
j_call: TRBJ1-5
clone_size: many
cdr3_aa: CASSLAGGQRQPQHF
cdr3_nt: TGTGCCAGCAGCTTAGCGGGGGGCCAACGGCAGCCCCAGCATTTT

d_call: TRBD2
v_call: TRBV20-1
j_call: TRBJ2-7
clone_size: .
cdr3_aa: CSARGLAGGRTYEQYF
cdr3_nt: TGCAGTGCTAGGGGACTAGCGGGGGGGCGGACCTACGAGCAGTACTTC

d_call: .
v_call: TRBV6-1
j_call: TRBJ1-6
clone_size: .
cdr3_aa: CASSEAGEQTGNSPLHF
cdr3_nt: TGTGCCAGCAGTGAAGCAGGGGAACAAACGGGGAATTCACCCCTCCACTTT

d_call: .
v_call: TRBV9
j_call: TRBJ2-5
clone_size: .
cdr3_aa: CASSSHGELNYEQTQYF
cdr3_nt: TGTGCCAGCAGCTCCCACGGGGAACTGAACTACGAGCAGACCCAGTACTTC

d_call: .
v_call: TRBV20-1
j_call: TRBJ2-2
clone_size: many
cdr3_aa: CSAMSWATTGELFF
cdr3_nt: TGCAGTGCTATGTCGTGGGCCACCACCGGGGAGCTGTTTTTT

d_call: .
v_call: TRBV7-3
j_call: TRBJ2-1
clone_size: .
cdr3_aa: CASSLPGGPQHFGQFF
cdr3_nt: .

d_call: .
v_call: TRBV2
j_call: TRBJ2-6
clone_size: .
cdr3_aa: CASSVKGGGANVLTF
cdr3_nt: TGTGCCAGCAGTGTGAAGGGGGGTGGGGCCAACGTCCTGACTTTC

d_call: .
v_call: TRBV12-3/TRBV12-4
j_call: TRBJ2-4
clone_size: .
cdr3_aa: CASSATSSIQYF
cdr3_nt: TGTGCCAGCAGTGCTACCAGTAGCATTCAGTACTTC

d_call: .
v_call: TRBV7-9
j_call: TRBJ1-3
clone_size: .
cdr3_aa: CASSSDGASGITIYF
cdr3_nt: TGTGCCAGCAGCAGCGACGGAGCGTCTGGAATAACAATATATTTT

d_call: TRBD2
v_call: TRBV2
j_call: TRBJ2-5
clone_size: many
cdr3_aa: CASSRLAGGPSSETQYF
cdr3_nt: TGTGCCAGCAGTCGGCTAGCGGGGGGGCCGAGCTCGGAGACCCAGTACTTC

d_call: TRBD2
v_call: TRBV5-4
j_call: TRBJ2-3
clone_size: .
cdr3_aa: CASSFSGGPGDTQYF
cdr3_nt: TGTGCCAGCAGCTTTAGCGGGGGGCCAGGAGATACGCAGTATTTT

d_call: .
v_call: TRBV29-1
j_call: TRBJ1-3
clone_size: few
cdr3_aa: CSAAPGSGNTIYF
cdr3_nt: TGCAGCGCCGCCCCAGGGAGTGGAAACACCATATATTTT

d_call: .
v_call: TRBV19
j_call: TRBJ2-1
clone_size: many
cdr3_aa: CASSPRTEIFSYNEQFF
cdr3_nt: TGTGCCAGTAGTCCGCGAACAGAAATTTTCTCCTACAATGAGCAGTTCTTC

d_call: TRBD1
v_call: TRBV20-1
j_call: TRBJ2-1
clone_size: .
cdr3_aa: CSARDRVAYNEQFF
cdr3_nt: TGCAGTGCCAGGGACAGGGTGGCTTACAATGAGCAGTTCTTC

d_call: .
v_call: TRBV20-1
j_call: TRBJ2-5
clone_size: .
cdr3_aa: CSARAYQETQYF
cdr3_nt: TGCAGTGCTAGGGCGTACCAAGAGACCCAGTACTTC

d_call: TRBD1
v_call: TRBV4-1
j_call: TRBJ2-1
clone_size: many
cdr3_aa: CASSSPQGAYNEQFF
cdr3_nt: TGCGCCAGCAGCAGTCCCCAGGGGGCGTATAATGAGCAGTTCTTC

d_call: .
v_call: TRBV2
j_call: TRBJ1-2
clone_size: .
cdr3_aa: CASSFDSGGPYGYTF
cdr3_nt: TGTGCCAGCAGCTTCGACAGTGGCGGGCCCTATGGCTACACCTTC

d_call: .
v_call: TRBV7-9
j_call: TRBJ1-6
clone_size: many
cdr3_aa: CASSLDGQISPLHF
cdr3_nt: TGTGCCAGCAGCTTAGACGGACAGATTTCACCCCTCCACTTT

d_call: .
v_call: TRBV9
j_call: TRBJ2-3
clone_size: many
cdr3_aa: CASSVGPSGGGRGDTQYF
cdr3_nt: TGTGCCAGCAGCGTAGGACCGTCTGGAGGGGGGCGGGGAGATACGCAGTATTTT

d_call: .
v_call: TRBV7-9
j_call: TRBJ2-6
clone_size: .
cdr3_aa: CATSRGGTGADVLTF
cdr3_nt: TGTGCCACCAGCAGAGGAGGCACTGGGGCCGACGTCCTGACTTTC

d_call: TRBD1
v_call: TRBV6-5
j_call: TRBJ1-5
clone_size: many
cdr3_aa: CASSYGTGVVNQPQHF
cdr3_nt: TGTGCCAGCAGTTACGGGACAGGGGTTGTAAATCAGCCCCAGCATTTT

d_call: .
v_call: TRBV11-2
j_call: TRBJ2-5
clone_size: .
cdr3_aa: CASSLDAVEAQYF
cdr3_nt: TGTGCCAGCAGCTTAGATGCGGTGGAGGCCCAGTACTTC

d_call: TRBD1
v_call: TRBV12-3/TRBV12-4
j_call: TRBJ1-5
clone_size: .
cdr3_aa: CASSLGRGGYSNQPQHF
cdr3_nt: TGTGCCAGCAGTTTGGGCAGGGGGGGATATAGCAATCAGCCCCAGCATTTT

d_call: .
v_call: TRBV24-1
j_call: TRBJ2-1
clone_size: .
cdr3_aa: CATSGGAYNEQFF
cdr3_nt: TGTGCCACCAGTGGGGGGGCTTACAATGAGCAGTTCTTC

d_call: .
v_call: TRBV20-1
j_call: TRBJ1-6
clone_size: .
cdr3_aa: CSAGATQPLHF
cdr3_nt: TGCAGTGCTGGGGCGACCCAACCCCTCCACTTT

d_call: TRBD2
v_call: TRBV12-3/TRBV12-4
j_call: TRBJ2-5
clone_size: .
cdr3_aa: CASNRGSGGRGETQYF
cdr3_nt: TGTGCCAGCAACCGAGGTAGCGGGGGCAGAGGAGAGACCCAGTACTTC

d_call: .
v_call: TRBV7-9
j_call: TRBJ1-6
clone_size: .
cdr3_aa: CASSLASPLPRSPLHF
cdr3_nt: TGTGCCAGCAGCTTAGCGTCCCCCTTGCCCCGCTCCCCTCTCCACTTT

d_call: TRBD1
v_call: TRBV19
j_call: TRBJ1-6
clone_size: few
cdr3_aa: CASTLGTGTTSPLHF
cdr3_nt: TGTGCCAGTACCCTCGGGACAGGGACAACCTCACCCCTCCACTTT

d_call: .
v_call: TRBV5-1
j_call: TRBJ2-7
clone_size: .
cdr3_aa: CASSLGGEIPEQYF
cdr3_nt: TGCGCCAGCAGCTTGGGGGGCGAGATCCCCGAGCAGTACTTC

d_call: TRBD1
v_call: TRBV19
j_call: TRBJ1-5
clone_size: .
cdr3_aa: CASSIQGGAQPQHF
cdr3_nt: TGTGCCAGTAGTATACAGGGGGGAGCACAGCCGCAGCATTTT